The sequence of this T cell receptor (beta chain) was determined in a study of T cell repertoires in cytomegalovirus infection. Overall study: Selection of CMV epitopes for the study included recently identified HLA-C-restricted and well-studied HLA-B-restricted ones. Signatures in public TCR beta sequences pointed to both CMV infection and matching HLA type. Study findings and constraints: Clonotypes of TCR beta that were HLA-C-restricted and CMV-specific dominated the ex vivo response. Summed frequency of public TCR beta families distinguished CMV carriers with the relevant HLA.

TCRdb called the reads again in MiXCR, with one record for every CDR3 protein. The table includes roughly 80,000 distinct CDR3 sequences, roughly a quarter detected once. The V and J ends lost 9 bases and 0 bases respectively, with 18 bases between them. This CDR3 has 15 amino acids. This clonotype was counted many times. Its antigen remains unknown. This rearrangement joins TRBV6-7 to TRBJ2-7; TRBD1 might be the D (6 bases). TRBV6-7 is an ORF; its function is uncertain. The source is a human donor in good health (CMV status not recorded). Some clones in this sample may be carry-over from other donors' samples. The source was CD8+ T cells from cultured PBMCs, collected from culture after CMV antigen stimulation. The CDR3 nucleotides are TGTGCCAGAGATAGATCCGGGACAAGCTCCTACGAGCAGTACTTC. This translates into CARDRSGTSSYEQYF.